This TCR beta chain is drawn from a study of cytomegalovirus exposure and HLA in healthy donors. General observations from the study: Association of a missense DCLRE1C variant with TCR beta V- and J-gene trimming was reported in a later analysis. Across HLA loci, a later analysis found differing TCR association rates, with DRB1 most and HLA-C fewest. Most subjects' HLA-A and HLA-B alleles were reportedly predicted from TCR beta sequences. Later work associated fewer than 20,000 TCR beta sequences with HLA alleles at 0.05 false discovery rate.

About this clone itself: Its antigen is unidentified.

CDR3 length equals 15 residues. Germline values: CDR1 LNHDA, CDR2 SQIVND (reference sequence). V dropped 3 bases and J dropped 7; count of bases not matched to a gene: 5. This PCR relied on a set of 60 Vbeta primers and 13 Jbeta primers. The protocol was immunoSEQ multiplex PCR, while the TCRdb copy is restricted to in-frame clones and leaves out a portion. The sample lists around 100,000 clones; more than 60% were seen once. The sequencing input was PBMCs. This TCR was recovered from a female donor in good health and CMV-seropositive. V and J are TRBV19 and TRBJ2-2, with TRBD1 matching 10 bases. CDR3 region: CASSMTGGVGGELFF. In DNA, the CDR3 is TGTGCCAGTAGTATGACAGGGGGCGTCGGCGGGGAGCTGTTTTTT.